The T cell receptor beta chain described here comes from a study of metastatic and nonmetastatic thyroid tumors (dated by TCRdb to 2020 to 2021). Study-wide context: Repertoires were compared across peripheral blood and tumor or nodule tissue samples from malignant and benign thyroid patients. Here is what the overall study found, with its caveats: In both blood and tumor samples, TCR beta diversity was reported to be significantly higher in malignant tumors than in benign nodules.

The library came from PCR. The instrument given in TCRdb is Illumina HiSeq 4000. The TCR beta-chain CDR3 region of each patient was profiled by high-throughput sequencing. The authors processed their data as follows. Drawing on CDR3 differences between clinicopathological groups, the researchers built a classifier meant to tell apart patients with distant-metastatic papillary thyroid cancer. The Shannon index was used to measure repertoire diversity, and the Morisita-Horn index was used to measure how similar tumor and blood repertoires were. TCRdb trimmed public reads at Q25 via fastp, called clones via MiXCR and kept in-frame beta chains. The V and J calls here are based on TCRdb, not the publication. The sample table lists approximately 37,000 clones, 15% of them with a count of one. Around 19% of the sample goes to the ten largest clones. None of the patients had been given any treatment before thyroid surgery. Using T-cell receptor beta sequencing, the study looked back at clinical samples from patients collected from the early 2010s to the late 2010s.

About this clone itself: This clone's antigen is unknown. No base quality values were provided; no much bigger clone lies one nucleotide off.

This receptor was obtained from a male donor with papillary thyroid cancer or a benign thyroid nodule (not recorded which). Some clones in this sample may be carry-over from other donors' samples. Sequencing was performed on blood.

The CDR3 corresponds to CSARWGGGNEQYF. The nucleotide sequence is given as TGCAGTGCTAGGTGGGGGGGTGGAAACGAGCAGTACTTC. Recombination linked TRBV20-1 to TRBJ2-7; a stretch of 7 junction bases matches TRBD2. Measured from the cysteine to the phenylalanine, the CDR3 is 13 residues long. Only the CDR3 region is kept as DNA, spanning 39 bases read in frame from base 1. The CDR1 and CDR2 encoded by the germline V gene (reference sequence) are DFQATT and SNEGSKA. The germline V end is reduced by 3 bases and the J end by 5 bases; junction bases left unmatched: 7.